The T cell receptor beta chain under discussion was sequenced for a study of blood T cell repertoires in COVID-19. Study-level information: The United States, Italy and Spain supplied acute and convalescent COVID-19 samples. The analysed material was cDNA or gDNA that came from T cells, B-cell-depleted T cells, or PBMCs.

Trimming stripped 3 bases from V and 0 bases from J, with 8 bases between. The germline V gene encodes CDR1 LNHDA and CDR2 SQIVND (reference sequence). The length of the CDR3 is 14 residues. As originally analysed: Using reference gene primer amplification, nucleated cell counts were estimated. Here immunoSEQ multiplex PCR was the method, and the copy in TCRdb shows in-frame clones only, minus some. That table supplies the V and J calls and clone size; D and trimming were determined from the DNA. Here the sample spans some 96,000 clones, 70% to 90% being singletons. The clonotype was recovered from a human donor in a cohort sampled during active COVID-19. The sample taken for sequencing was peripheral blood. The chain combines TRBV19 with TRBJ1-1; no reliable D call. The CDR3 DNA reads TGTGCCAGTAGTATGGGCAGTATGAACACTGAAGCTTTCTTT. Its translation: CASSMGSMNTEAFF.